What follows describes a single TCR beta chain. Its antigen is unknown. The CDR3 length is 16 residues. CDR1 and CDR2 from the germline V gene are MGHRA and YSYEKL. The ends lost 4 bases at V and 2 bases at J; junction bases unmatched: 8. PCR amplification relied on 60 Vbeta primers (plus 13 Jbeta primers). The table came from immunoSEQ multiplex PCR; TCRdb's copy has only in-frame clones and leaves some out. The sample lists about 95,000 clones; approximately 80% were seen once. These data originate in a study of cytomegalovirus exposure and HLA in healthy donors. The wider study: A prior analysis found roughly 100 million unique TCR beta sequences from around 180 million T cells. Study findings and constraints: In vitro work confirmed that a few CMV-associated chains recognize CMV antigens. An observed cluster of highly shared sequence variants was recorded as a likely sequencing artifact. In presence/absence analyses, roughly uniform sequencing depth across donors was assumed.

The chain couples TRBV4-1 to TRBJ2-7, with 10 nucleotides matching TRBD2. The TCR comes from a woman in her 40s in good health and CMV-seropositive. Sample: PBMCs. In DNA, the CDR3 is TGCGCCAGCAGCCCGCTAGGGACTAGCGTTACCTACGAGCAGTACTTC. It codes for CASSPLGTSVTYEQYF.